This TCR beta chain is from a study of post-analysis software for immune sequencing data. Study-wide background: Patients had relapsing-remitting, secondary progressive or progressive-relapsing multiple sclerosis; some lacked subtype.

TCR beta cDNA libraries included unique molecular identifiers. When 1 to 10 million T cells were used, they gave approximately 450,000 cDNA molecules. MiXCR was run by TCRdb on the PCR reads, yielding one entry per CDR3 protein. The repertoire holds 800,000 to 950,000 distinct CDR3 sequences, approximately 50% seen once, with approximately 4.3% in the top ten. The V and J ends lost 6 bases and 8 bases respectively, with 13 bases between them. This CDR3 region has 12 residues. Study-wide findings and caveats: Multiple sclerosis patients had significantly lower normalized Chao1 diversity than controls. The study found TRBV5-6, TRBV5-1 and TRBV20-1 among several TRBV segments more frequent in patients than controls.

Details on this clonotype: Its antigen is still unknown.

The sequence was collected from a girl aged 10-17 years with multiple sclerosis. The specimen was blood. The chain joins TRBV12-3 or TRBV12-4 to TRBJ1-1, with D possibly matching TRBD1 (6 bases). CDR3 residues: CASRPYTGEAFF. The CDR3 DNA is TGTGCCAGCAGACCATATACAGGGGAAGCTTTCTTT.